The sequence of this T cell receptor (delta chain) was determined in a study of γδ T cells in repeated Plasmodium falciparum infection. Vgamma9/Vdelta2+ and Vdelta2-negative gammadelta T cells were flow-sorted from PBMC for bulk sequencing. TCRdb re-called the multiplex PCR reads using CATT. The sample comprises around 89,000 delta-chain clones, under 1.5% of which are singletons, and 8.5% to 10% rests with the top ten. CDR1 and CDR2 (germline): TSWWSYY, QGS. J lost 0 bases, V lost 3 bases, and 21 bases had no gene match. This CDR3 is built from 22 residues. This clone showed up just a few times. TCRdb pairs this DNA with a much larger clone's protein that differs at residue 5, likely a read error; the protein shown was translated from the DNA.

The sequence was collected from a pool of human donors (malaria-infected and uninfected, not separated). The gene calls are TRDV1 and TRDJ1; 11 bases map to TRDD3. Sequencing used gamma-delta T cells from blood. The DNA for the CDR3 is TGTGCTCTTGGGGACCCTTCCTACGGTCTACTGGGGGATATTTGCTACACCGATAAACTCATCTTT. Protein: CALGDPSYGLLGDICYTDKLIF.